This section outlines one T cell receptor beta chain sequence together with its context. Its antigen remains unknown. The PCR had 60 Vbeta and 13 Jbeta primers. Repertoires were generated with immunoSEQ multiplex PCR, while TCRdb's copy carries only in-frame clones and drops some. This sample has about 220,000 clones, with around 76% found just once. The sample comes from a study of cytomegalovirus exposure and HLA in healthy donors. Regarding the study as a whole: Per a prior analysis, the majority of TCR beta V segments were productive roughly 87% or roughly 30% of the time. Cytomegalovirus status was reportedly diagnosed by the classifier with high specificity and sensitivity.

Trimming took off 0 bases at V and 7 bases at J, with 15 bases between the two ends. This CDR3 region has 15 residues. The V gene's germline CDR1 is KGHSH and CDR2 LQKENI. Sequenced sample: PBMCs. The rearrangement joins TRBV18 to TRBJ1-2; no clear D. The clonotype comes from a man aged 18 to 30 in good health and CMV-seronegative. The CDR3 sequence is CASSPPGIPTPGYTF. The CDR3 DNA reads as TGTGCCAGCTCACCACCGGGCATCCCGACCCCTGGCTACACCTTC.